The next 28 T cell receptor beta chains were all read from a single sample in a study of tissue T cells after allogeneic stem cell transplantation. This table comes from immunoSEQ multiplex PCR, and its TCRdb copy is limited to in-frame clones, with some not included. This table holds roughly 7,300 clones, 50% found once. The time point here: mouse harvest day 7 after allogeneic transplant. Each mouse received 10^7 T-cell-depleted marrow cells plus 10^6 splenic CD5+ T cells by tail vein. Sequencing was performed on lymph node tissue. The receptor source for this set is a female BALB/c mouse given C57BL/6 T cells with graft-versus-host disease after an allogeneic hematopoietic cell transplant.

As for this clone: Gene labels here are mouse ones. The CDR3 end falls 1 residue outside the read, so it is completed with the germline J gene. This rearrangement joins TRBV26 to TRBJ2-7; D is uncertain. The CDR3 contains 11 residues. CDR1 and CDR2 (germline): KGHPV, FQNQEV (reference sequence). Trimming cost V 3 bases and J 4 bases, with 4 bases left between them. This CDR3 reads CASSLQYEQYF. The CDR3 bases that were read are TGTGCCAGCAGTCTACAATATGAACAGTAC.

Remarks on this clone: Germline and genes here are mouse. The read terminates 1 residue ahead of where the CDR3 ends, so the germline J gene completes it. J is TRBJ2-5 and V is TRBV19, with 10 bases fitting TRBD2. CDR3 length equals 14 residues. Unmatched junction bases numbered 3, after V lost 2 bases and J lost 6 bases. From germline, CDR1 is FNHDT and CDR2 SITEND (reference sequence). The CDR3: CASSILGGPDTQYF. The covered CDR3 bases are TGTGCCAGCAGTATCCTGGGGGGGCCGGACACCCAGTAC.

A remark on this clone: The listed genes are named as in mouse. The CDR3 is cut off 1 residue early in the read; its end comes from the germline J gene. The chain employs TRBV13-3 and TRBJ1-2; weak D call: TRBD1 (5 bases). V was trimmed by 7 bases and J by 2 bases, leaving 9 bases between them. From germline, CDR1 is NNHDY and CDR2 SYVADS. There are 12 residues in the CDR3. The sequenced part of the CDR3 DNA is TGTGCCAGCGGTGGACATAACTCCGACTACACC. Amino acid sequence: CASGGHNSDYT. The CDR3 in its entirety is CASGGHNSDYTF.

For this clone: Gene labels here are mouse ones. Read sequence stops 1 residue before the CDR3 end, and the germline J gene provides the missing end. The chain joins TRBV13-1 to TRBJ2-1; 7 positions match TRBD2. The CDR3 spans 16 residues. The V gene's germline CDR1 is NSHNY and CDR2 SYGAGN. V shed 0 bases, J shed 1 base, and the junction held 4 bases outside the gene matches. CDR3 DNA (partial): TGTGCCAGCAGTGATGCTTTTGGGGGGAACTATGCTGAGCAGTTC. Translated, it gives CASSDAFGGNYAEQF. The entire CDR3 protein reads CASSDAFGGNYAEQFF.

In regard to this clone: Genes and germline come from the mouse. The sequence runs out 1 residue before the end of the CDR3; the remainder is reconstructed from the germline J gene. V usage is TRBV26 and J usage is TRBJ2-5; maybe TRBD2 (6 bases). Germline V gene data show CDR1 as KGHPV and CDR2 as FQNQEV (reference sequence). Deletions cut 8 bases from V and 0 bases from J, with 6 bases between. There are 12 residues in the CDR3. This CDR3 is CASGLNQDTQYF. The CDR3 bases that were read are TGTGCCAGCGGACTGAACCAAGACACCCAGTAC.

This clone was recorded only once. All gene names here are mouse names. Coverage ceases 1 residue before the CDR3 finishes, and the germline J gene fills in the end. This chain uses TRBV31 with TRBJ2-4, with D uncertain. CDR1 and CDR2 from the germline V gene are GKSSPN and SITVG. The CDR3 is 13 amino acids. V lost 2 bases and J 0 bases, leaving 6 bases between the germline ends. The CDR3 bases that were read are TGTGCCTGGAGTGTCGGTAGTCAAAACACCTTGTAC. This encodes CAWSVGSQNTLY. The whole CDR3 protein reads CAWSVGSQNTLYF.

As to this clone: Mouse gene names apply. Coverage ceases 1 residue before the CDR3 finishes, and the germline J gene fills in the end. The chain carries TRBV26 and TRBJ2-1, with 7 bases lining up with TRBD2. From germline, CDR1 is KGHPV and CDR2 FQNQEV (reference sequence). This CDR3 is 13 amino acids long. Trimming removed 2 bases from V and 6 bases from J; junction bases left unmatched: 1. The DNA read from the CDR3 is TGTGCCAGCAGTCTGATGGGGGGTGCTGAGCAGTTC. Translated, it gives CASSLMGGAEQF. The whole CDR3 reads CASSLMGGAEQFF.

With regard to this clone: The germline and genes are mouse ones. Coverage ceases 1 residue before the CDR3 finishes, and the germline J gene fills in the end. The chain links TRBV23 to TRBJ2-4; the D call in the table, TRBD1, was not verified against the DNA. There are 14 residues in the CDR3. Per the germline V gene, CDR1 is KGHTA and CDR2 is FQNQQP. The CDR3 loop reads CSSSPTGVQNTLYF. CDR3 DNA (partial): TGCTCCAGCAGTCCCACAGGGGTTCAAAACACCTTGTAC.

About this clone itself: Mouse names are used for the genes. The read ends 1 residue before the CDR3 terminus; that terminus is restored from the germline J gene. The V gene is TRBV13-1, the J gene TRBJ2-7; the match to TRBD2 covers 9 bases. With 4 bases clipped from V and 7 bases from J, the junction kept 12 bases outside the gene matches. Per germline, CDR1 NSHNY and CDR2 SYGAGN. This CDR3 is 15 amino acids long. The CDR3 loop reads CASSSSLGGRGEQYF. The covered CDR3 bases are TGTGCCAGCAGTTCGTCTTTGGGGGGGCGCGGGGAACAGTAC.

On this clone: These gene names are mouse names. The CDR3 goes on 1 residue after the read ends, and that part is filled in from the germline J gene. The chain employs TRBV3 and TRBJ1-2, with 8 bases lining up with TRBD1. Germline V lookup: CDR1 SNHLY, CDR2 FYNGKV (reference sequence). The CDR3 totals 14 residues. J lost 6 bases, V lost 2 bases, and 5 bases had no gene match. The sequenced CDR3 bases are TGTGCCAGCAGCTTAAGCACAGGGGGGACCGACTACACC. Its translation: CASSLSTGGTDYT. The whole CDR3 region reads CASSLSTGGTDYTF.

Regarding this clone: Mouse gene names apply. The read stops 1 residue short of the end of the CDR3; the missing end is completed from the germline J gene. The chain links TRBV13-1 to TRBJ2-5; the D gene is possibly TRBD1 (6 bases). Germline CDR1 is NSHNY and CDR2 is SYGAGN. This CDR3 has 12 residues. V dropped 2 bases and J dropped 7 bases, with 8 bases sitting between them. CDR3: CASSDRGNTQYF. CDR3 bases read: TGTGCCAGCAGTGACAGGGGAAACACCCAGTAC.

In this sample, this clone is large. Genes and germline are mouse. Sequencing ends 1 residue short of the CDR3 end; the germline J gene provides the rest. The chain uses TRBV13-1 and TRBJ2-5; D is tentatively TRBD1 or TRBD2 (6 bases each). V lost 0 bases and J lost 6, with 14 bases in between. CDR3 length: 15 amino acids. Per the germline V gene, CDR1 is NSHNY and CDR2 is SYGAGN. The CDR3 bases that were read are TGTGCCAGCAGTGATGGGGGACGGGGGCTTGACACCCAGTAC. It codes for CASSDGGRGLDTQY. The entire CDR3 is CASSDGGRGLDTQYF.

Remarks on this clone: Mouse gene names apply. The part of the CDR3 DNA that was read is TGTGCAAGCAGCCGGGACAGAAACACCTTGTAC. This encodes CASSRDRNTLY. The entire CDR3 reads CASSRDRNTLYF. The chain recombines TRBV16 with TRBJ2-4; 7 bases align to TRBD1. The CDR3 end lies 1 residue beyond the end of the read and is filled in from the germline J gene. V dropped 5 bases and J dropped 5; count of bases not matched to a gene: 1. Germline CDR1 is SGHSA and CDR2 is FRNQAP. The CDR3 consists of 12 residues.

There are a few counts of this clone. Gene names are mouse gene names. The read gets to within 1 residue of the CDR3 end, and the germline J gene fills in the rest. The rearrangement uses TRBV26 and TRBJ2-1, with D uncertain. Germline values: CDR1 KGHPV, CDR2 FQNQEV (reference sequence). The V end was cut by 4 bases, the J end by 0 bases, with 7 bases between. This CDR3 contains 14 residues. The CDR3 here is CASSHQNNYAEQFF. The part of the CDR3 DNA that was read is TGTGCCAGCAGTCACCAGAATAACTATGCTGAGCAGTTC.

This clone has a single count. Genes and germline are mouse. Coverage ceases 1 residue before the CDR3 finishes, and the germline J gene fills in the end. This chain links TRBV23 with TRBJ2-7; no check of the table's D call, TRBD2, against the DNA was made. The CDR3 is made up of 14 amino acids. Germline V lookup: CDR1 KGHTA, CDR2 FQNQQP. CDR3 DNA (partial): TGCTCCAGCAGGCTCCGGGACTGGGAATTTGAACAGTAC. Amino acid sequence: CSSRLRDWEFEQY. The whole CDR3 protein is CSSRLRDWEFEQYF.

Turning to this clone: Gene names and germline match the mouse. The missing CDR3 end, 1 residue past where the read stops, is filled in from the germline J gene. This chain links TRBV13-3 with TRBJ2-1, with TRBD2 matching over 8 bases. Trimming cost V 4 bases and J 3 bases; bases outside gene matches: 3. Germline CDR1 NNHDY, CDR2 SYVADS. CDR3 length: 14 residues. The CDR3: CASSLGGVYAEQFF. The sequenced part of the CDR3 DNA is TGTGCCAGCAGTCTGGGGGGAGTCTATGCTGAGCAGTTC.

Worth noting for this clone: Germline and genes here are mouse. With the read ending 1 residue before the CDR3 end, the germline J gene is used to fill in that end. The gene calls are TRBV3 and TRBJ1-4; D remains ambiguous. Germline V gene data show CDR1 as SNHLY and CDR2 as FYNGKV (reference sequence). The CDR3 consists of 14 residues. The V end was cut by 1 base, the J end by 5 bases, with 8 bases between. The CDR3 bases that were read are TGTGCCAGCAGCTTAGAAGGCAGAAACGAAAGATTATTT. Encoded protein: CASSLEGRNERLF. The complete CDR3 sequence is CASSLEGRNERLFF.

As for this clone: Gene names and germline match the mouse. From the germline J gene comes the end of the CDR3, since the read stops 1 residue before it. This chain connects TRBV12-2 to TRBJ2-1, with D tentatively TRBD1 (7 bases). Trimming removed 1 base from V and 7 bases from J, with 10 bases in between. The CDR3 consists of 13 residues. Per germline, CDR1 SGHLS and CDR2 HYDKME. CDR3 DNA (partial): TGTGCCAGCTCTCTAGGGGGCGGAGCTGAGCAGTTC. Protein sequence: CASSLGGGAEQF. The entire CDR3 is CASSLGGGAEQFF.

Remarks on this clone: Mouse germline and gene names are used. The sequenced fragment ends 1 residue before the CDR3 boundary, so the rest is inferred from the germline J gene. The chain uses TRBV1 and TRBJ2-5; no definite D call. CDR3 length: 12 amino acids. The V gene's germline CDR1 is NSQYPW and CDR2 LRSPGD (reference sequence). Trimming took off 0 bases at V and 3 bases at J, with 1 base between the two ends. CDR3 bases read: TGCACCTGCAGTGCAGAACAAGACACCCAGTAC. Translating it yields CTCSAEQDTQY. The entire CDR3 sequence reads CTCSAEQDTQYF.

Of note for this clone: Gene names and germline refer to mouse. The sequence runs out 1 residue before the end of the CDR3; the remainder is reconstructed from the germline J gene. This chain joins TRBV3 and TRBJ2-5; 10 bases agree with TRBD2. From germline, CDR1 is SNHLY and CDR2 FYNGKV (reference sequence). V shed 5 bases, J shed 4 bases, and the junction held 6 bases outside the gene matches. The CDR3 length is 15 residues. This CDR3 reads CASSPDWGDEDTQYF. The CDR3 DNA, read in part, is TGTGCCAGCAGCCCCGACTGGGGGGATGAAGACACCCAGTAC. The complete variable domain, with remaining parts taken from reference TRBV3 and TRBJ2-5, reads GPKVLQIPSHQIIDMGQMVTLNCDPVSNHLYFYWYKQILGQQMEFLVNFYNGKVMEKSKLFKDQFSVERPDGSYFTLKIQPTALEDSAVYFCASSPDWGDEDTQYFGPGTRLLVL.

Comments on this clone: Genes and germline are mouse. This sample includes further DNA sequences coding for the same CDR3. This CDR3 reads CASSLGGGAETLYF. CDR3 DNA, as far as it was read: TGTGCCAGCAGTTTGGGGGGGGGTGCAGAAACGCTGTAT. V usage is TRBV15 and J usage is TRBJ2-3; 7 nucleotides align to TRBD2. The sequence runs out 1 residue before the end of the CDR3; the remainder is reconstructed from the germline J gene. Unmatched junction bases numbered 1, after V lost 3 bases and J lost 1 base. CDR1 is SGHND, CDR2 FRSKSL, per germline. CDR3 length equals 14 residues.

Turning to this clone: Gene names are the mouse ones. The CDR3 end is not reached by the read, which stops 1 residue before it; the germline J gene fills it in. The V and J genes are TRBV24 and TRBJ1-1; 8 nucleotides match TRBD1. The length of the CDR3 is 13 residues. Germline V gives CDR1 KGHTA, CDR2 FRNEEI. Trimming removed 7 bases from V and 0 bases from J; junction bases left unmatched: 1. The CDR3 loop reads CASKDRANTEVFF. CDR3 DNA (partial): TGTGCCAGCAAGGACAGGGCAAACACAGAAGTCTTC.

A few counts support this clone. Gene and germline names: mouse. The CDR3 is cut off 1 residue early in the read; its end comes from the germline J gene. J is TRBJ1-5 and V is TRBV23; TRBD1 is taken as the D call from the table, unchecked against the DNA. Germline CDR1 is KGHTA and CDR2 is FQNQQP. The CDR3 has 14 residues. CDR3 loop: CSSTRTDNNQAPLF. Partial CDR3 DNA: TGCTCCAGCACCCGGACAGATAACAACCAGGCTCCGCTT.

A remark on this clone: A much bigger clone sits one base away, suggesting this may be a read error. Gene and germline names: mouse. The read comes to an end 1 residue before the CDR3 does, leaving the germline J gene to fill in the end. In the same sample, other DNA sequences code for this CDR3. The chain links TRBV26 to TRBJ2-5; D is unclear. The CDR3 is 12 residues long. Germline values: CDR1 KGHPV, CDR2 FQNQEV (reference sequence). With 3 bases removed from V and 0 bases from J, the gap between germline ends came to 1 base. CDR3 DNA (partial): TGTGCCAGCAGTCTTAACCAAGACACCCAGTAC. It specifies CASSLNQDTQY. The whole CDR3 protein reads CASSLNQDTQYF.

On this clone itself: The germline and genes are mouse ones. Coverage ceases 1 residue before the CDR3 finishes, and the germline J gene fills in the end. The chain uses TRBV26 and TRBJ1-1, with D hard to call. The V gene's germline CDR1 is KGHPV and CDR2 FQNQEV (reference sequence). V was cut by 0 bases and J by 4 bases, with 3 bases left in between. The CDR3 has 12 residues. CDR3 DNA (partial): TGTGCCAGCAGTCTGTCGCCCACAGAAGTCTTC. It is translated as CASSLSPTEVF. The entire CDR3 protein reads CASSLSPTEVFF.

For this clone: The genes are named according to mouse. The read ends 1 residue shy of where the CDR3 ends; the end is completed using the germline J gene. The V and J genes are TRBV2 and TRBJ2-2; D possibly uses TRBD1 or TRBD2 (6 bases each). The CDR3 sequence is 15 residues long. Germline values: CDR1 LGHNA, CDR2 YSYQKL. Deletions cut 0 bases from V and 4 bases from J, with 9 bases between. CDR3 in amino acids: CASSQDLGATGQLYF. The CDR3 bases that were read are TGTGCCAGCAGCCAAGATTTGGGGGCCACCGGGCAGCTCTAC.

Notes on this clone: The germline and genes are mouse ones. The CDR3 loop reads CASSSGQGNSDYTF. Incomplete CDR3 DNA: TGTGCCAGCAGCTCGGGACAGGGAAACTCCGACTACACC. The chain recombines TRBV3 with TRBJ1-2; TRBD1 aligns across 9 bases. Read coverage stops 1 residue before the CDR3 terminus; the germline J gene supplies the remainder. CDR3 length: 14 residues. CDR1 is SNHLY and CDR2 is FYNGKV in the germline V gene (reference sequence). After removal of 4 bases from V and 1 base from J, the junction contained 1 base not matched to a gene.

Worth noting for this clone: The listed genes are named as in mouse. CDR3 region: CASNHWGGAEQYF. Partial CDR3 DNA: TGTGCCAGCAACCACTGGGGGGGGGCTGAACAGTAC. This chain joins TRBV26 and TRBJ2-7; TRBD2 aligns across 10 bases. The CDR3 end is not reached by the read, which stops 1 residue before it; the germline J gene fills it in. Per the germline V gene, CDR1 is KGHPV and CDR2 is FQNQEV (reference sequence). Trimming at V came to 7 bases and at J to 6 bases, leaving 6 bases not matched to a gene. CDR3 length: 13 amino acids.